Listed below are T cell receptor beta chains from one sample, sequenced in a study of T-cell memory formation after mild COVID-19. One entry per CDR3 protein, called by TCRdb with MiXCR from the 5' RACE reads. The table shows fewer than 600,000 distinct CDR3 sequences, with about 22% occurring only once. Input material: PBMCs or a T cell subset sorted from them (not recorded which). The source of these receptors is an adult woman who had mild COVID-19 (a few samples of this study predate the infection). Cell type and time point are not known. Each CDR3 is given with its conserved first and last residue. Each record gives: clone size, J gene, V gene, D gene, CDR3 protein, CDR3 DNA. D genes are given only for firm matches. Expanded clones get a size class; other rows say once, few or many, or leave the size out.

clone_size: few
j_call: TRBJ2-5
v_call: TRBV7-9
d_call: TRBD2
cdr3_aa: CASNPLGAGGQETQYF
cdr3_nt: TGTGCCAGCAACCCCTTAGGAGCGGGAGGCCAAGAGACCCAGTACTTC

clone_size: once
j_call: TRBJ1-5
v_call: TRBV12-3/TRBV12-4
d_call: NA
cdr3_aa: CASRNPGQPQHF
cdr3_nt: TGTGCCAGCAGGAACCCGGGTCAGCCCCAGCATTTT

clone_size: few
j_call: TRBJ2-7
v_call: TRBV6-5
d_call: TRBD2
cdr3_aa: CASNTGLAGPYEQYF
cdr3_nt: TGTGCCAGCAACACGGGACTAGCGGGACCCTACGAGCAGTACTTC

clone_size: few
j_call: TRBJ1-1
v_call: TRBV20-1
d_call: TRBD1
cdr3_aa: CSAPIWDRGNTEAFF
cdr3_nt: TGCAGTGCTCCAATTTGGGACAGGGGGAACACTGAAGCTTTCTTT

clone_size: NA
j_call: TRBJ2-6
v_call: TRBV7-2
d_call: NA
cdr3_aa: CASSSMDSGANVLTF
cdr3_nt: TGTGCCAGCAGCTCTATGGACTCTGGGGCCAACGTCCTGACTTTC

clone_size: NA
j_call: TRBJ1-1
v_call: TRBV29-1
d_call: TRBD1
cdr3_aa: CSGARTGKNTEAFF
cdr3_nt: TGCAGCGGGGCAAGGACAGGGAAGAACACTGAAGCTTTCTTT

clone_size: NA
j_call: TRBJ2-3
v_call: TRBV6-6
d_call: TRBD1
cdr3_aa: CASRVRQGGTDTQYF
cdr3_nt: TGTGCCAGCAGGGTACGACAGGGGGGAACAGATACGCAGTATTTT

clone_size: NA
j_call: TRBJ1-2
v_call: TRBV20-1
d_call: NA
cdr3_aa: CSANRESHLSGYTF
cdr3_nt: TGCAGTGCTAACAGGGAAAGTCACCTCTCTGGCTACACCTTC

clone_size: NA
j_call: TRBJ1-2
v_call: TRBV7-2
d_call: NA
cdr3_aa: CASSPWGVDGYTF
cdr3_nt: TGTGCCAGCAGCCCCTGGGGAGTTGATGGCTACACCTTC

clone_size: NA
j_call: TRBJ1-1
v_call: TRBV7-3
d_call: TRBD1
cdr3_aa: CASSPDRDGDTEAFF
cdr3_nt: TGTGCCAGCAGCCCGGACAGGGATGGGGACACTGAAGCTTTCTTT

clone_size: once
j_call: TRBJ1-6
v_call: TRBV3-1
d_call: TRBD1
cdr3_aa: CASSSGQGHSPLHF
cdr3_nt: TGTGCCAGCAGCTCGGGACAGGGCCATTCACCCCTCCACTTT

clone_size: NA
j_call: TRBJ2-1
v_call: TRBV11-3
d_call: NA
cdr3_aa: CASSLEGQVQNEQFF
cdr3_nt: TGTGCCAGCAGCTTAGAAGGGCAGGTCCAAAATGAGCAGTTCTTC